One sample yielded the 25 T cell receptor beta chains listed below, sequenced in a study of T cell responses to AZD1222 COVID-19 vaccine. Sequenced by immunoSEQ multiplex PCR; TCRdb stores in-frame clones only, minus some. The sample has 90,000 to 95,000 clones; roughly 90% are singletons. The material was peripheral blood, obtained on day 0 of AZD1222 vaccination. Every receptor here comes from an adult in good health.

The rearrangement uses TRBV4-2 and TRBJ2-1; TRBD1 might be the D (6 bases). The CDR3 consists of 15 residues. CDR1 and CDR2 (germline): LGHNA, YNFKEQ. V was cut by 3 bases and J by 5 bases, with 14 bases left in between. The CDR3 DNA is TGTGCCAGCAGCCATACAGGGAGTAGGAACAATGAGCAGTTCTTC. It encodes CASSHTGSRNNEQFF.

This chain connects TRBV7-9 to TRBJ1-2, with D unclear. The CDR3 is 14 amino acids. Germline V gene data show CDR1 as SEHNR and CDR2 as FQNEAQ (reference sequence). The V end lost 5 bases, the J end lost 3 bases, and 13 bases lay between the germline ends. Here the CDR3 reads CASSEGGWDYGYTF. In nucleotides, the CDR3 is TGTGCCAGCAGCGAGGGAGGCTGGGACTATGGCTACACCTTC.

V is TRBV7-2 and J is TRBJ1-1, with 7 positions matching TRBD1. This CDR3 contains 14 residues. J gave up 8 bases and V 0 bases, and 6 bases lay outside the gene matches. Per germline, CDR1 SGHTA and CDR2 FQGNSA. CDR3 bases: TGTGCCAGCAGCTTAGCGCAGGGGGGCGCAGAAGCTTTCTTT. Translated: CASSLAQGGAEAFF.

The chain carries TRBV28 and TRBJ1-5, with 9 nucleotides matching TRBD1. V gave up 10 bases and J gave up 7 bases; unmatched junction bases: 8. The germline V gene encodes CDR1 MDHEN and CDR2 SYDVKM. This CDR3 is 13 amino acids long. The CDR3 loop is CATPGTGMQPQHF. The CDR3 coding sequence is TGTGCCACCCCCGGGACAGGGATGCAGCCCCAGCATTTT.

The chain combines TRBV28 with TRBJ2-7, with D perhaps TRBD1 (5 bases). Trimming took 2 bases from V and 2 from J, leaving 10 bases between them. Germline-derived CDR1 and CDR2 are MDHEN and SYDVKM. CDR3 length: 14 amino acids. The CDR3 sequence is CASSLVAGTYEQYF. The CDR3 DNA reads as TGTGCCAGCAGTTTAGTGGCAGGGACCTACGAGCAGTACTTC.

This clone was observed once. The V gene is TRBV9, the J gene TRBJ1-4, with D possibly being TRBD1 (6 bases). The germline gives CDR1 SGDLS, CDR2 YYNGEE. Deletions cut 3 bases from V and 3 bases from J, with 15 bases between. The CDR3 contains 16 residues. CDR3 in DNA: TGTGCCAGCAGCGGAGACAGACAGGCTCCTAATGAAAAACTGTTTTTT. It is translated as CASSGDRQAPNEKLFF.

The gene calls are TRBV3-1 (or the pseudogene TRBV3-2) and TRBJ2-7; D possibly matches TRBD1 or TRBD2 (5 bases each). Germline CDR1 LGHDT, CDR2 YNNKEL (reference sequence). V was trimmed by 2 bases and J by 6 bases, leaving 14 bases between them. CDR3 size: 14 residues. CDR3 DNA: TGTGCCAGCAGCCAACCGGGGCAATCGGGCGAGCAGTACTTC. Its protein is CASSQPGQSGEQYF.

The genes are TRBV28 and TRBJ1-5, with 9 bases fitting TRBD1. The germline V gene encodes CDR1 MDHEN and CDR2 SYDVKM. The CDR3 sequence is 17 residues long. With 7 bases clipped from V and 11 bases from J, the junction kept 21 bases outside the gene matches. The CDR3 loop reads CASTIRWGQGFQGAQHF. As DNA, the CDR3 is TGTGCCAGCACTATACGGTGGGGACAGGGCTTTCAGGGGGCCCAGCATTTT. Using reference TRBV28 and TRBJ1-5 for the parts outside the CDR3, the full variable domain is DVKVTQSSRYLVKRTGEKVFLECVQDMDHENMFWYRQDPGLGLRLIYFSYDVKMKEKGDIPEGYSVSREKKERFSLILESASTNQTSMYLCASTIRWGQGFQGAQHFGDGTRLSIL.

The chain is built from TRBV6-2 or TRBV6-3 and TRBJ1-1; the D is unclear. The CDR3 has 14 residues. The V and J ends lost 2 bases and 2 bases respectively, with 9 bases between them. Germline CDR1 and CDR2: MNHEY and SVGEGT. The CDR3 is CASSYGRGNTEAFF. In DNA form, the CDR3 reads TGTGCCAGCAGTTACGGGCGCGGAAACACTGAAGCTTTCTTT.

This rearrangement joins TRBV6-5 to TRBJ1-4; no clear D. The CDR3 covers 13 residues. V dropped 0 bases and J dropped 8 bases, with 7 bases sitting between them. CDR1 MNHEY and CDR2 SVGAGI come from the germline V gene. The CDR3 bases are TGTGCCAGCAGTTACTCGGCGGGAGAAAAACTGTTTTTT. Translated, it gives CASSYSAGEKLFF.

The rearrangement joins TRBV28 to TRBJ1-2; D not certain. Trimming removed 6 bases at V and 8 bases at J, with 16 bases between. The germline V gene has CDR1 MDHEN and CDR2 SYDVKM. This CDR3 region has 13 residues. CDR3 in amino acids: CASSPGRPSGYTF. The CDR3 DNA reads as TGTGCCAGCAGCCCTGGGCGACCCTCCGGCTACACCTTC.

The V and J genes are TRBV7-9 and TRBJ1-1; D unresolved. Deletions cut 6 bases from V and 1 base from J, with 12 bases between. CDR3 length: 14 residues. CDR1 SEHNR and CDR2 FQNEAQ come from the germline V gene (reference sequence). Here the CDR3 reads CASRRAGGNTEAFF. Here the CDR3 DNA reads TGTGCCAGCAGGAGGGCGGGAGGGAACACTGAAGCTTTCTTT.

The chain joins TRBV12-3 or TRBV12-4 to TRBJ2-5, with D possibly TRBD1 on 5 matching bases. With 7 bases removed from V and 1 base from J, the gap between germline ends came to 10 bases. This CDR3 spans 13 amino acids. Written as DNA, the CDR3 is TGTGCCAGCACCAGCAGGGCCCAAGAGACCCAGTACTTC. It specifies CASTSRAQETQYF.

J is TRBJ2-3 and V is TRBV9, with D perhaps matching TRBD1 (6 bases). V lost 4 bases, J lost 2 bases, and 11 bases lay in between. Germline lookup yields CDR1 SGDLS and CDR2 YYNGEE. This CDR3 is 14 amino acids long. The CDR3 loop reads CASSPGQITDTQYF. The CDR3 region has the DNA TGTGCCAGCAGCCCCGGACAGATCACAGATACGCAGTATTTT.

With respect to this clone: A much larger clone is a single base away; this may be a read error. The sample contains more than one DNA sequence encoding this CDR3. The V gene is TRBV9, the J gene TRBJ1-1; tentative D call: TRBD1 (6 bases). CDR1 is SGDLS and CDR2 is YYNGEE in the germline V gene. The CDR3 is made up of 18 amino acids. The V gene lost 2 bases and the J gene lost 0 bases, with 20 bases spanning the gap. This CDR3 reads CASSVGGAGGPMNTEAFF. DNA of the CDR3: TGTGCCAGCAGCGTCGGGGGGGCCGGGGGCCCGATGAACACTGAAGCTTTCTTT.

This clone was counted a few times. The chain employs TRBV5-1 and TRBJ1-2, with D hard to call. The germline V gene encodes CDR1 SGHRS and CDR2 YFSETQ. CDR3 length equals 14 residues. Trimming shortened V by 0 bases and J by 6 bases, and 12 bases separated the two germline ends. The CDR3, as DNA: TGCGCCAGCAGCTTGGCTATCGAAGGCGATGGCTACACCTTC. Encoded protein: CASSLAIEGDGYTF.

This clone came up once. The rearrangement links TRBV2 to TRBJ1-2, with 9 positions matching TRBD1. Trimming at V came to 6 bases and at J to 6 bases, leaving 11 bases not matched to a gene. Germline V lookup: CDR1 SNHLY, CDR2 FYNNEI. This CDR3 has 15 amino acids. The CDR3 DNA reads TGTGCCAGCAGGGCCGGGACAGGGTTGGTAAATGGCTACACCTTC. This gives the protein CASRAGTGLVNGYTF. The whole variable domain, filled in from reference TRBV2 and TRBJ1-2, reads EPEVTQTPSHQVTQMGQEVILRCVPISNHLYFYWYRQILGQKVEFLVSFYNNEISEKSEIFDDQFSVERPDGSNFTLKIRSTKLEDSAMYFCASRAGTGLVNGYTFGSGTRLTVV.

Points on this clone: This sample also contains other DNA sequences that code for the same CDR3. The gene calls are TRBV28 and TRBJ2-3; the match to TRBD1 covers 7 bases. Looked up from germline, CDR1 is MDHEN and CDR2 is SYDVKM. J lost 0 bases, V lost 4 bases, and 7 bases had no gene match. The length of the CDR3 is 16 residues. CDR3 nucleotides: TGTGCCAGCAGTTGGAACAGGGGTCTTAGCACAGATACGCAGTATTTT. Its translation is CASSWNRGLSTDTQYF.

The rearrangement links TRBV5-1 to TRBJ2-1, with D maybe TRBD1 (6 bases). The CDR3 loop spans 13 amino acids. Germline CDR1 SGHRS, CDR2 YFSETQ. The germline V and J ends were trimmed by 4 bases and 10 bases, with 15 bases remaining between them. The CDR3: CASSRREGVEQFF. The CDR3 DNA follows: TGCGCCAGCAGCCGAAGAGAGGGGGTCGAGCAGTTCTTC.

The rearrangement joins TRBV7-9 to TRBJ2-1; a possible D gene is TRBD1 (6 bases). The germline V and J ends were trimmed by 4 bases and 6 bases, with 19 bases remaining between them. From germline, CDR1 is SEHNR and CDR2 FQNEAQ (reference sequence). The CDR3 covers 16 residues. The CDR3 sequence: CASSSYPDRRSNEQFF. CDR3 nucleotide sequence: TGTGCCAGCAGCTCATATCCCGACAGGCGAAGCAATGAGCAGTTCTTC.

This sequence joins TRBV12-3 or TRBV12-4 and TRBJ1-2; weak D call: TRBD1 (6 bases). The CDR3 totals 12 residues. V was trimmed by 9 bases and J by 5 bases, leaving 13 bases between them. CDR3 amino acids: CASGPGAYGYTF. The CDR3 DNA reads TGTGCCAGTGGACCGGGGGCTTATGGCTACACCTTC.

The chain recombines TRBV28 with TRBJ1-6; TRBD1 aligns across 8 bases. The CDR3 consists of 16 residues. The germline V gene encodes CDR1 MDHEN and CDR2 SYDVKM. V shed 0 bases, J shed 7 bases, and the junction held 5 bases outside the gene matches. CDR3 protein: CASSLWQGAGNSPLHF. CDR3 DNA: TGTGCCAGCAGTTTATGGCAGGGGGCGGGGAATTCACCCCTCCACTTT.

The V call is TRBV2, the J call TRBJ1-6, with no clear D. Trimming shortened V by 1 base and J by 6 bases, and 13 bases separated the two germline ends. Germline V gives CDR1 SNHLY, CDR2 FYNNEI. This CDR3 is 16 amino acids long. Written as DNA, the CDR3 is TGTGCCAGCAGTGAAGGGGCAGGCGCGGGTAATTCACCCCTCCACTTT. It codes for CASSEGAGAGNSPLHF.

V is TRBV6-5 and J is TRBJ1-2, with D possibly being TRBD1 (5 bases). Germline V gene data show CDR1 as MNHEY and CDR2 as SVGAGI. CDR3 size: 12 residues. The V and J ends lost 2 bases and 6 bases respectively, with 7 bases between them. As DNA, the CDR3 is TGTGCCAGCAGTTACCGGGGGGATGGCTACACCTTC. Its translation: CASSYRGDGYTF.

The V and J genes are TRBV7-2 and TRBJ2-7, with 7 bases fitting TRBD1. From germline, CDR1 is SGHTA and CDR2 FQGNSA. The CDR3 covers 16 residues. V lost 3 bases and J lost 5; bases outside the gene matches: 13. The CDR3 loop reads CASSLHPGQRRNEQYF. In nucleotides, the CDR3 is TGTGCCAGCAGCTTGCATCCGGGACAGAGGAGGAACGAGCAGTACTTC.